This paragraph reports one TCR beta chain. As yet, its antigen is unknown. RNA transcripts provided the source from which TCR beta CDR3 regions were amplified. Carried out on the TCR CDR3, a first-round RT-PCR used the HTBI primer set. TCRdb processed the multiplex PCR reads anew with MiXCR; each CDR3 protein has one entry. The sample shows approximately 220,000 distinct CDR3 sequences, around 17% of them seen only once. This sample is part of a study of T cells in Graves' hyperthyroidism and ophthalmopathy. Study-wide results and limits: Most clonotypes that expanded in the thyroid above 0.001 also showed up in blood.

This CDR3 is built from 14 residues. V was cut by 3 bases and J by 0 bases, with 8 bases left in between. The germline gives CDR1 LNHNV, CDR2 YYDKDF (reference sequence). Sequencing was performed on blood. This receptor was obtained from a man aged 40-49 years with Graves' hyperthyroidism. V gene TRBV15 combines with J gene TRBJ1-1; D is possibly TRBD1 (5 bases). CDR3: CATSSHRMNTEAFF. The CDR3 nucleotides are TGTGCCACCAGCAGTCACAGGATGAACACTGAAGCTTTCTTT.